Described below is a single T cell receptor (beta chain) sequence and its context. This specimen belongs to a study of CD8 T cells in Susac syndrome. RNA in amounts of about 0.45 to 1 ug was reverse transcribed with random hexamers. A single record per CDR3 protein comes from TCRdb applying MiXCR to the immunoSEQ multiplex PCR reads. The data show roughly 190,000 distinct CDR3 sequences, about 95% seen once. Germline V gene data show CDR1 as GTSNPN and CDR2 as SVGIG (reference sequence). The length of the CDR3 is 15 residues. The V end lost 3 bases, the J end lost 4 bases, and 15 bases lay between the germline ends.

The chain recombines TRBV30 with TRBJ2-2, with D perhaps TRBD1 (5 bases). The material sequenced was CD4+ T cells from PBMCs. The sequence derives from a human donor in good health. This CDR3 is CAWSDSLESTGELFF. CDR3 coding DNA: TGTGCCTGGAGCGACAGTCTCGAGAGCACCGGGGAGCTGTTTTTT.